One and the same sample provided the 10 T cell receptor beta chains below, sequenced in a study of beta chain features in type 1 diabetes. As every portion of the isolated RNA was reverse transcribed, the sequencing read expressed TCRB transcripts. Data came from immunoSEQ multiplex PCR; TCRdb stores just in-frame clones and leaves some out. This table holds 390,000 or so clones, around 13% found once. Sequencing was carried out using naive CD4+ T cells from blood. These receptor sequences come from a man aged 25-40 years in good health.

The chain joins TRBV11-3 to TRBJ1-1; 7 positions agree with TRBD1. In germline, CDR1 is SGHNT, CDR2 YENEEA. The CDR3 contains 13 residues. V dropped 3 bases and J dropped 4; count of bases not matched to a gene: 2. In nucleotides, the CDR3 is TGTGCCAGCAGCTTGTCAGGGGGCACTGAAGCTTTCTTT. Protein sequence: CASSLSGGTEAFF.

The CDR3 loop is CASSTGGPPDTQYF. DNA of the CDR3: TGTGCCAGCAGTACTGGGGGGCCCCCAGATACGCAGTATTTT. The chain links TRBV6-6 to TRBJ2-3; D tentatively reads TRBD1 or TRBD2 (6 bases each). CDR3 size: 14 residues. Looked up from germline, CDR1 is MNHNY and CDR2 is SVGAGI (reference sequence). Trimming cost V 5 bases and J 4 bases, with 13 bases left between them.

This clone has a handful of counts. This chain uses TRBV6-6 with TRBJ2-2; tentative D call: TRBD1 (5 bases). The CDR3 length is 16 residues. Deletions cut 6 bases from V and 0 bases from J, with 14 bases between. Per the germline V gene, CDR1 is MNHNY and CDR2 is SVGAGI (reference sequence). CDR3 nucleotides: TGTGCCAGCAGAGGTCCTCAGGGTTCGAACACCGGGGAGCTGTTTTTT. This encodes CASRGPQGSNTGELFF.

The chain recombines TRBV15 with TRBJ2-3, with a weak D call TRBD2 (5 bases). Germline lookup yields CDR1 LNHNV and CDR2 YYDKDF (reference sequence). This CDR3 spans 19 amino acids. Trimming stripped 1 base from V and 2 bases from J, with 22 bases between. CDR3 protein: CATSRGPRIAITSTDTQYF. The CDR3 nucleotides are TGTGCCACCAGCAGAGGCCCTAGGATAGCGATTACTTCCACAGATACGCAGTATTTT.

V usage is TRBV30 and J usage is TRBJ2-1; D unclear. The V end was cut by 1 base, the J end by 10 bases, with 14 bases between. The germline gives CDR1 GTSNPN, CDR2 SVGIG (reference sequence). The length of the CDR3 is 13 residues. This CDR3 is CAWSARSLGEQFF. In nucleotides, the CDR3 is TGTGCCTGGAGTGCCCGATCCTTGGGGGAGCAGTTCTTC. The variable domain in full, completed from reference TRBV30 and TRBJ2-1, reads SQTIHQWPATLVQPVGSPLSLECTVEGTSNPNLYWYRQAAGRGLQLLFYSVGIGQISSEVPQNLSASRPQDRQFILSSKKLLLSDSGFYLCAWSARSLGEQFFGPGTRLTVL.

This clone was counted a few times. The chain employs TRBV20-1 and TRBJ2-1; D is undetermined. The CDR3 covers 10 residues. V was shortened by 6 bases and J by 8 bases, with 8 bases between the two germline ends. Germline V gives CDR1 DFQATT, CDR2 SNEGSKA (reference sequence). CDR3 DNA: TGCAGTGCAAGGTTCGATGAGCAGTTCTTC. It yields the protein CSARFDEQFF.

The chain carries TRBV7-9 and TRBJ2-5, with unresolved D. Germline V lookup: CDR1 SEHNR, CDR2 FQNEAQ (reference sequence). Trimming shortened V by 0 bases and J by 6 bases, and 14 bases separated the two germline ends. The CDR3 consists of 15 residues. CDR3 region: CASSLAGPSKQTQYF. The DNA for the CDR3 is TGTGCCAGCAGCTTAGCCGGGCCGAGCAAGCAGACCCAGTACTTC.

The DNA for the CDR3 is TGTGCCAGCAGGAATGAGAGGAACACAGATACGCAGTATTTT. Its translation is CASRNERNTDTQYF. The V and J genes are TRBV5-4 and TRBJ2-3; D remains unclear. CDR3 length: 14 residues. Germline V CDR1 and CDR2: SGHNT, YYREEE (reference sequence). Trimming took off 5 bases at V and 2 bases at J, with 12 bases between the two ends.

V gene TRBV14 combines with J gene TRBJ2-5, with unresolved D. V was pared by 0 bases and J by 1 base, with 6 bases between. The CDR3 is 14 residues long. Germline values: CDR1 SGHDN, CDR2 FVKESK. CDR3 DNA: TGTGCCAGCAGCCAAGATTTGATCCAAGAGACCCAGTACTTC. This translates into CASSQDLIQETQYF.

The chain combines TRBV10-3 with TRBJ2-2; 9 bases fit TRBD2. Germline trimming cut 2 bases from V and 2 bases from J; bases unmatched to any gene: 3. The germline gives CDR1 ENHRY, CDR2 SYGVKD. The CDR3 is 16 amino acids. As DNA, the CDR3 is TGTGCCATCAGTGAGGTTAGCGGGAGTAACACCGGGGAGCTGTTTTTT. Translating it yields CAISEVSGSNTGELFF.